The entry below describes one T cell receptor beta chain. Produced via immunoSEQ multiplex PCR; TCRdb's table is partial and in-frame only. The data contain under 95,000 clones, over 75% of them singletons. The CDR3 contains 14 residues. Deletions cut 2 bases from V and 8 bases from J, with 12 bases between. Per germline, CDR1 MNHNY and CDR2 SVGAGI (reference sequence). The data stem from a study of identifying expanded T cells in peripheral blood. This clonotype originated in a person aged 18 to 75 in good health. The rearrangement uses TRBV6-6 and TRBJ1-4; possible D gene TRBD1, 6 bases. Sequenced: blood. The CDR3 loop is CASSYQGIREKLFF. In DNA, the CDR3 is TGTGCCAGCAGTTACCAGGGGATACGAGAAAAACTGTTTTTT.